This entry features one T cell receptor (beta chain) sequence. No antigen is known for it. This may stem from a read error, because a much larger clone lies one nucleotide away. Primers used in a second PCR of roughly 7 to 12 cycles were a sample-barcoded 5' primer and a J-beta primer mix. A minimum of 2.5 million CDR3-containing paired-end reads was obtained for each sample. MiXCR, applied by TCRdb to the 5' RACE reads, yields one record per CDR3 protein. The sample contains around 1.5 million distinct CDR3 sequences, roughly a third of which appear only once. This sample is drawn from a study of blood T cells in healthy people across ages. Study-level findings and limits: Roughly linearly, TCR beta diversity per million T cells fell as age increased. A strong correlation between TCR beta diversity and naive T cell percentage was seen.

The sequence derives from a woman in her 30s in good health. What was sequenced was blood.

The CDR3 bases are TGCAGCGTTGACCCAGGGACAGGCTCCTACGAGCAGTACTTC. This translates into CSVDPGTGSYEQYF. The V and J genes are TRBV29-1 and TRBJ2-7; 8 bases are a match to TRBD1. Germline CDR1 reads SQVTM; CDR2 reads ANQGSEA. The CDR3 loop spans 14 amino acids. After removal of 3 bases from V and 0 bases from J, the junction contained 4 bases not matched to a gene.